Listed below are T cell receptor beta chains from one sample, sequenced in a study of blood T cell repertoires in COVID-19. Clones were read by immunoSEQ multiplex PCR, and TCRdb kept only the in-frame ones, dropping some. The profile shows 350,000 to 450,000 clones, roughly 85% of them singletons. The sequencing input was peripheral blood. The receptor set was obtained from a woman between 18 and 29 years old with acute or convalescent COVID-19. Both conserved end residues are part of each CDR3. Each record gives: D gene, clone size, J gene, V gene, CDR3 length, CDR3 DNA, CDR3 protein. A D gene is named only where the DNA matches it firmly. A clone size is listed for some rows: how often the clone was seen (once, few, many), or a class if it is expanded.

>TRBD2|.|TRBJ2-7|TRBV3-1/TRBV3-2|16
TGTGCCAGCAGCCCGCTACTAGCGGGTCCGACCTACGAGCAGTACTTC
CASSPLLAGPTYEQYF
>.|.|TRBJ1-2|TRBV19|14
TGTGCCAGTAGTATAAGAGTTCCCGAATATGGCTACACCTTC
CASSIRVPEYGYTF
>TRBD1|.|TRBJ1-3|TRBV28|15
TGTGCCAGCAGGGGGGGACAGGGGGCGCGTAACACCATATATTTT
CASRGGQGARNTIYF
>.|.|TRBJ1-4|TRBV5-1|14
TGCGCCAGCAGCTTGGAAGCGATTAATGAAAAACTGTTTTTT
CASSLEAINEKLFF
>.|few|TRBJ1-5|TRBV12-3/TRBV12-4|13
TGTGCCAGCACCCGGGACATCAATCAGCCCCAGCATTTT
CASTRDINQPQHF
>.|.|TRBJ2-7|TRBV27|13
TGTGCCAGCAGTTTTGGACTCCCTTACGAGCAGTACTTC
CASSFGLPYEQYF
>.|.|TRBJ1-1|TRBV6-2/TRBV6-3|15
TGTGCCAGCAGTTACGGCAGCAACCCGGGGACTGAAGCTTTCTTT
CASSYGSNPGTEAFF
>TRBD1|.|TRBJ1-5|TRBV10-1|16
TGCGCCAGCAGTGAGGACGGGACAGATGACCGGGGACCCCAGCATTTT
CASSEDGTDDRGPQHF
>.|.|TRBJ1-1|TRBV6-6|14
TGTGCCAGCACCCTATCGGGACACGACACTGAAGCTTTCTTT
CASTLSGHDTEAFF
>.|.|TRBJ1-1|TRBV7-9|15
TGTGCCAGCAGCCCCCCCGCAGGGGCGAACACTGAAGCTTTCTTT
CASSPPAGANTEAFF
>.|.|TRBJ2-6|TRBV2|15
TGTGCCGGGGCCGGATTTAGCTCTGGGGCCAACGTCCTGACTTTC
CAGAGFSSGANVLTF
>.|.|TRBJ2-1|TRBV3-1/TRBV3-2|14
TGTGCCAGCAGCCAAGATGAGTACGTCAATGAGCAGTTCTTC
CASSQDEYVNEQFF
>.|.|TRBJ2-3|TRBV12-5|13
TGTGCTAGTGGTTTCTCCCTCACAGATACGCAGTATTTT
CASGFSLTDTQYF
>TRBD2|.|TRBJ2-5|TRBV9|15
TGTGCCAGCAGCGAAGGACTAGCGGCTCAAGAGACCCAGTACTTC
CASSEGLAAQETQYF
>TRBD1|.|TRBJ1-3|TRBV27|17
TGTGCCAGCAAGGGGACAGGGGGCATCGCTCCTGGAAACACCATATATTTT
CASKGTGGIAPGNTIYF
>TRBD1|once|TRBJ2-7|TRBV12-5|15
TGTGCTAGTGGTTTGGCCTGGACAGGGAGTGAAGAGCAGTACTTC
CASGLAWTGSEEQYF
>.|few|TRBJ2-3|TRBV29-1|14
TGCAGCGTTGAGGAGGGGCCTTTTACAGATACGCAGTATTTT
CSVEEGPFTDTQYF
>TRBD2|once|TRBJ2-3|TRBV29-1|16
TGCAGCGTTAGCGGGGTGGGACTAGATTATTCAGATACGCAGTATTTT
CSVSGVGLDYSDTQYF
>.|.|TRBJ2-6|TRBV9|16
TGTGCCAGCAGCACACTAGGCAGCTCTGGGGCCAACGTCCTGACTTTC
CASSTLGSSGANVLTF
>TRBD1|.|TRBJ1-1|TRBV7-3|13
TGTGCCAGCAGCCCAACAGGGGACACTGAAGCTTTCTTT
CASSPTGDTEAFF
>TRBD1|.|TRBJ2-1|TRBV5-3|14
TGTGCCATAGGGACAGCCCCCCGGGGTAATGAGCAGTTCTTC
CAIGTAPRGNEQFF
>TRBD1|.|TRBJ1-4|TRBV15|17
TGTGCCACCAGCAGAGAGGGACAGGGCGTGGGCAATTTTTCACTGTTTTTT
CATSREGQGVGNFSLFF
>TRBD1|.|TRBJ1-2|TRBV7-3|15
TGTGCCAGCAGCTCATCCGGGACAGGAAACTATGGCTACACCTTC
CASSSSGTGNYGYTF
>.|.|TRBJ1-3|TRBV3-1/TRBV3-2|15
TGTGCCAGCAGCCAAGGGGGCCTCTCTGGAAACACCATATATTTT
CASSQGGLSGNTIYF
>.|few|TRBJ1-5|TRBV9|15
TGTGCCAGCAGCGTAGGAGGGACAAAGAATCAGCCCCAGCATTTT
CASSVGGTKNQPQHF
>.|.|TRBJ1-2|TRBV2|16
TGTGCCAGCAGTGGGAACAACAGGCTAACGAACTATGGCTACACCTTC
CASSGNNRLTNYGYTF
>.|.|TRBJ1-3|TRBV9|17
TGTGCCAGCAGCGTGACGACAGTCCAGGCAGCTGGAAACACCATATATTTT
CASSVTTVQAAGNTIYF
>.|.|TRBJ1-2|TRBV29-1|14
TGCAGCGTTGAAGGGGGACAACTCGACTATGGCTACACCTTC
CSVEGGQLDYGYTF
>.|.|TRBJ2-2|TRBV3-1/TRBV3-2|16
TGTGCCAGCAGCCAGGTTACTAGCAGCAACACCGGGGAGCTGTTTTTT
CASSQVTSSNTGELFF
>TRBD1|.|TRBJ2-7|TRBV6-5|14
TGTGCCAGCAGTAGGACAGGATCTCTCGGGGAGCAGTACTTC
CASSRTGSLGEQYF
>TRBD2|.|TRBJ2-1|TRBV27|16
TGTGCCAGCAGTATACGCCGGGGGGGGCCAAACAATGAGCAGTTCTTC
CASSIRRGGPNNEQFF
>.|.|TRBJ2-5|TRBV28|16
TGTGCCAGCAGTTTATCTGGGCTCCTCCGATGGGAGACCCAGTACTTC
CASSLSGLLRWETQYF
>.|.|TRBJ1-1|TRBV3-1/TRBV3-2|13
TGTGCCAGCAGCCGATTACGGGGGGCTGAAGCTTTCTTT
CASSRLRGAEAFF
>.|once|TRBJ1-4|TRBV30|11
TGTGCCTGGACGGAGGGGGGGGAACTGTTTTTT
CAWTEGGELFF
>TRBD2|.|TRBJ2-1|TRBV24-1|14
TGTGCCACCAGAGGGACTAGCGGGAGGGCCCAACAGTTCTTC
CATRGTSGRAQQFF
>.|.|TRBJ2-7|TRBV1|15
TGCACCAGCAGCTTTAGCGGGAGGTCCTCCTACGAGCAGTACTTC
CTSSFSGRSSYEQYF
>TRBD1|.|TRBJ2-7|TRBV9|14
TGTGCCAGCAGTACCGGGACAGGGTCCTACGAGCAGTACTTC
CASSTGTGSYEQYF
>.|.|TRBJ1-4|TRBV2|15
TGTGCCAGCCTAAACGGAGGGGGAGGGAATGAAAAACTGTTTTTT
CASLNGGGGNEKLFF
>TRBD1|.|TRBJ2-7|TRBV27|17
TGTGCCAGCAGTTTCCTGTACCGGGACAGGGATGGGGGGGAGCAGTACTTC
CASSFLYRDRDGGEQYF
>TRBD1|.|TRBJ1-1|TRBV25-1|15
TGTGCCAGCAGTGTCGCAGGGGGCCTTAGTACTGAAGCTTTCTTT
CASSVAGGLSTEAFF
>.|.|TRBJ2-1|TRBV28|11
TGTGCCAGCAGTCTGCAGTATGAGCAGTTCTTC
CASSLQYEQFF
>.|.|TRBJ1-1|TRBV5-1|14
TGCGCCAGCAGCTTGGAGCGAACCAACACTGAAGCTTTCTTT
CASSLERTNTEAFF
>TRBD1|.|TRBJ1-1|TRBV5-1|15
TGCGCCAGCAGCCGAACAGGGGAATTTTACACTGAAGCTTTCTTT
CASSRTGEFYTEAFF
>.|.|TRBJ2-7|TRBV6-1|14
TGTGCCAGCAGTGAAGCCCCCCTAGGTGGCGAGCAGTACTTC
CASSEAPLGGEQYF
>TRBD1|once|TRBJ1-5|TRBV28|16
TGTGCCAGCAGTTTAGGGGGACAGGGATCGGGTCAGCCCCAGCATTTT
CASSLGGQGSGQPQHF
>.|.|TRBJ1-6|TRBV7-2|17
TGTGCCAGCAGCTTAGGGAGCGGTAGCTCCTATAATTCACCCCTCCACTTT
CASSLGSGSSYNSPLHF
>TRBD1|.|TRBJ1-1|TRBV28|19
TGTGCCAGCAGTTCCCGCGCCCCCACAGGGGGCGGGTTGAGCACTGAAGCTTTCTTT
CASSSRAPTGGGLSTEAFF
>TRBD1|.|TRBJ1-2|TRBV29-1|14
TGCAGCGTTGTAACAGGGGAGACTTACTATGGCTACACCTTC
CSVVTGETYYGYTF
>.|.|TRBJ2-7|TRBV7-9|13
TGTGCCAGCAGCTTAACCTCAGTCTACGAGCAGTACTTC
CASSLTSVYEQYF
>.|once|TRBJ2-5|TRBV18|17
TGTGCCAGCTCACTCACGGGGGAGGCAGCCCCCCGCGAGACCCAGTACTTC
CASSLTGEAAPRETQYF